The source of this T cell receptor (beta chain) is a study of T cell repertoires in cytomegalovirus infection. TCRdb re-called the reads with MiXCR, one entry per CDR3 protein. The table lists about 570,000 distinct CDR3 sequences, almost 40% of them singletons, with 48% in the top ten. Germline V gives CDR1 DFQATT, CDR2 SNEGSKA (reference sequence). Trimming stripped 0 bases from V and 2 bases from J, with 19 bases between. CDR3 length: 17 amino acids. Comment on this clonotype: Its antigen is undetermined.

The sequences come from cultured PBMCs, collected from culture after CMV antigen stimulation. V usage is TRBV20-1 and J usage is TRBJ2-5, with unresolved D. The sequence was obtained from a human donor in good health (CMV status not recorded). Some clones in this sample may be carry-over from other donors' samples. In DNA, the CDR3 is TGCAGTGCTAGAGATCTTGGGCTAGGACGGTATCAAGAGACCCAGTACTTC. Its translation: CSARDLGLGRYQETQYF.